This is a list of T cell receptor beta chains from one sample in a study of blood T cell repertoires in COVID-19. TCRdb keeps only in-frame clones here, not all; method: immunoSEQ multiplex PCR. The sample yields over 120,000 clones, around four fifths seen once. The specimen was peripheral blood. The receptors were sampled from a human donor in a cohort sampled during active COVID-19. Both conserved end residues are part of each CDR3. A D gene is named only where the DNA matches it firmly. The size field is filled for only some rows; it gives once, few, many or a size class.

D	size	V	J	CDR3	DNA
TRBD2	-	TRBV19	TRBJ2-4	CASSARGGVVGHIQYF	TGTGCCAGTAGTGCCCGGGGGGGGGTAGTAGGTCACATTCAGTACTTC
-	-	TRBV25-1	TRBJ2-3	CASTASVRDGPSTDTQYF	TGTGCCAGCACGGCTAGCGTTCGAGACGGTCCTAGCACAGATACGCAGTATTTT
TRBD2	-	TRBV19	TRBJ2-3	CASRGLQTTDTQYF	TGTGCCAGTAGGGGACTACAGACTACAGATACGCAGTATTTT
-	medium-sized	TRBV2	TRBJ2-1	CASSVGQGSHNEQFF	TGTGCCAGCAGTGTAGGGCAGGGCAGTCACAATGAGCAGTTCTTC
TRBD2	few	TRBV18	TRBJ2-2	CASSPSSGRGTGELFF	TGTGCCAGCTCACCTTCTAGCGGGAGAGGGACCGGGGAGCTGTTTTTT
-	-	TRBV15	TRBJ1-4	CATRGTLNEKLFF	TGTGCCACCAGAGGGACACTGAATGAAAAACTGTTTTTT
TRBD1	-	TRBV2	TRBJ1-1	CASSEPRGMNTEAFF	TGTGCCAGCAGTGAGCCCAGGGGGATGAACACTGAAGCTTTCTTT
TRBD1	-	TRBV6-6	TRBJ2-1	CASSYPGGQGGQFF	TGTGCCAGCAGTTACCCCGGAGGACAGGGTGGGCAGTTCTTC
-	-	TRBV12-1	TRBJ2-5	CASSFHSQETQYF	TGTGCCAGCAGCTTCCACAGTCAAGAGACCCAGTACTTC
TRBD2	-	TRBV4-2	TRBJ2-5	CASSQVAAGGEQETQYF	TGTGCCAGCAGCCAAGTGGCGGCGGGGGGGGAACAAGAGACCCAGTACTTC
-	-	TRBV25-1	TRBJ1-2	CASSEYFVGSGIYGYTF	TGTGCCAGCAGTGAATATTTCGTGGGCTCAGGGATCTATGGCTACACCTTC
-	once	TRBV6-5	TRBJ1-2	CASRAGVWDGYTF	TGTGCCAGCCGAGCGGGGGTTTGGGATGGCTACACCTTC
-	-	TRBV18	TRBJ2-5	CASSPSGGDQETQYF	TGTGCCAGCTCACCGTCCGGCGGGGATCAAGAGACCCAGTACTTC
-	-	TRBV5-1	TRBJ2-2	CASSLSIAGIANTGELFF	TGCGCCAGCAGCTTGAGTATTGCAGGGATTGCGAACACCGGGGAGCTGTTTTTT
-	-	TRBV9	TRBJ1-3	CASSVQGNTIYF	TGTGCCAGCAGCGTTCAGGGAAACACCATATATTTT
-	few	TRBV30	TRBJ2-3	CAWRGVTSTDTQYF	TGTGCCTGGAGAGGGGTAACTAGCACAGATACGCAGTATTTT
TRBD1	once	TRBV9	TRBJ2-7	CASSARDREVYEQYF	TGTGCCAGCAGCGCACGGGACAGGGAGGTCTACGAGCAGTACTTC
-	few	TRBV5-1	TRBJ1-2	CASSNRSTSSGGYTF	TGCGCCAGCAGTAACCGGTCGACATCCTCAGGGGGCTACACCTTC
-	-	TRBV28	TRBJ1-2	CASSFRARGSYEGYTF	TGTGCCAGCAGTTTTAGGGCCAGGGGAAGTTATGAAGGCTACACCTTC
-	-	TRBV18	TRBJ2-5	CASSSGPGDTIFQYF	TGTGCCAGCTCATCCGGCCCCGGGGACACAATCTTTCAGTACTTC
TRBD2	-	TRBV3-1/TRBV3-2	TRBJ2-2	CASSQGRLAGGTHTGELFF	TGTGCCAGCAGCCAAGGTCGGCTAGCGGGAGGGACTCACACCGGGGAGCTGTTTTTT
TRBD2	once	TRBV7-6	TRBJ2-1	CASKGLAGGHEQFF	TGTGCCAGCAAGGGACTAGCGGGAGGGCATGAGCAGTTCTTC
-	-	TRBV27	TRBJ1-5	CASSPRTASNQPQHF	TGTGCCAGCAGTCCTAGGACAGCTAGCAATCAGCCCCAGCATTTT
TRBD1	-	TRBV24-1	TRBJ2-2	CATSDTQGELGTGELFF	TGTGCCACCAGTGATACCCAGGGGGAATTGGGCACCGGGGAGCTGTTTTTT
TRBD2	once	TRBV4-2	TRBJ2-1	CASSQEPLAGVNEQFF	TGTGCCAGCAGCCAAGAACCCCTAGCGGGGGTCAATGAGCAGTTCTTC
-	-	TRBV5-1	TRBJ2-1	CASSLGSARGNEQFF	TGCGCCAGCAGCTTGGGTTCAGCACGAGGCAATGAGCAGTTCTTC
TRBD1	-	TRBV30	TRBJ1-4	CAWSTRQGFEKLFF	TGTGCCTGGAGTACGCGACAGGGTTTTGAAAAACTGTTTTTT
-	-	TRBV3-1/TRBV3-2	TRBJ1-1	CASSQQGRVGAFF	TGTGCCAGCAGCCAACAGGGTAGAGTTGGAGCTTTCTTT
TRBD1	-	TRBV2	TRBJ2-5	CASSRQGWEETQYF	TGTGCCAGCAGCCGACAGGGGTGGGAAGAGACCCAGTACTTC
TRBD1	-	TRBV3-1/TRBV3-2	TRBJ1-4	CASSQEGQGAEKLFF	TGTGCCAGCAGCCAAGAAGGGCAGGGGGCCGAAAAACTGTTTTTT